This T cell receptor beta chain is from a study of blood T cells in healthy people across ages. Study in general: With template switching, about one barcoded beta molecule was captured per two T cells.

Study-wide points: A roughly linear fall in TCR beta diversity per million T cells was seen with increasing age.

On this clonotype itself: The target antigen is unknown.

The CDR3 extends over 13 amino acids. With 6 bases removed from V and 6 bases from J, the gap between germline ends came to 12 bases. Alongside a J-beta primer mix, a sample-barcoded 5' primer served in a second PCR lasting roughly 6 to 12 cycles. TCRdb processed the 5' RACE reads anew with MiXCR; each CDR3 protein has one entry. The data contain around 2 million distinct CDR3 sequences, about two fifths of them seen just once; the ten biggest clones take up under 25%. This chain joins TRBV12-3 or TRBV12-4 and TRBJ2-4; the D gene is possibly TRBD1 (5 bases). Source material: blood. This clonotype was sampled from a human donor in good health. CDR3 residues: CASRSGFVNIQYF. DNA for the CDR3: TGTGCCAGCAGGTCAGGGTTCGTAAACATTCAGTACTTC.